Included here is one T cell receptor (beta chain) sequence, with context. The CDR3 spans 14 residues. Trimming stripped 2 bases from V and 2 bases from J, with 10 bases between. Germline V lookup: CDR1 LGHNA, CDR2 YSLEER. In TCRdb, the RT-PCR reads were re-called with MiXCR into one record per CDR3 protein. The table includes about 620,000 distinct CDR3 sequences, around 11% detected once. The sample originates from a study of response to subunit inactivated influenza vaccine. This sample also appeared in a second study, on T cells expressing NK-cell markers. This second study notes: TCR beta libraries carry UMIs added by 5'RACE template switching. The eight sequenced donors comprised seven who were HCMV-seropositive and one who was seronegative. Sorting was limited to alpha-beta TCR-expressing T cells with an anti-gamma-delta TCR antibody in several experiments. Nothing established the HCMV specificity of expanded NKG2C+ T cell clones.

The sequence was collected from a man aged 45-65 years who received an inactivated influenza vaccine. The sequencing used PBMCs from blood, collected on the day of vaccination. The J gene is TRBJ2-7, the V gene TRBV4-3; unclear D gene. The chain's CDR3 is CASSQTLNTYEQYF. CDR3 bases: TGCGCCAGCAGCCAAACCCTTAATACCTACGAGCAGTACTTC.